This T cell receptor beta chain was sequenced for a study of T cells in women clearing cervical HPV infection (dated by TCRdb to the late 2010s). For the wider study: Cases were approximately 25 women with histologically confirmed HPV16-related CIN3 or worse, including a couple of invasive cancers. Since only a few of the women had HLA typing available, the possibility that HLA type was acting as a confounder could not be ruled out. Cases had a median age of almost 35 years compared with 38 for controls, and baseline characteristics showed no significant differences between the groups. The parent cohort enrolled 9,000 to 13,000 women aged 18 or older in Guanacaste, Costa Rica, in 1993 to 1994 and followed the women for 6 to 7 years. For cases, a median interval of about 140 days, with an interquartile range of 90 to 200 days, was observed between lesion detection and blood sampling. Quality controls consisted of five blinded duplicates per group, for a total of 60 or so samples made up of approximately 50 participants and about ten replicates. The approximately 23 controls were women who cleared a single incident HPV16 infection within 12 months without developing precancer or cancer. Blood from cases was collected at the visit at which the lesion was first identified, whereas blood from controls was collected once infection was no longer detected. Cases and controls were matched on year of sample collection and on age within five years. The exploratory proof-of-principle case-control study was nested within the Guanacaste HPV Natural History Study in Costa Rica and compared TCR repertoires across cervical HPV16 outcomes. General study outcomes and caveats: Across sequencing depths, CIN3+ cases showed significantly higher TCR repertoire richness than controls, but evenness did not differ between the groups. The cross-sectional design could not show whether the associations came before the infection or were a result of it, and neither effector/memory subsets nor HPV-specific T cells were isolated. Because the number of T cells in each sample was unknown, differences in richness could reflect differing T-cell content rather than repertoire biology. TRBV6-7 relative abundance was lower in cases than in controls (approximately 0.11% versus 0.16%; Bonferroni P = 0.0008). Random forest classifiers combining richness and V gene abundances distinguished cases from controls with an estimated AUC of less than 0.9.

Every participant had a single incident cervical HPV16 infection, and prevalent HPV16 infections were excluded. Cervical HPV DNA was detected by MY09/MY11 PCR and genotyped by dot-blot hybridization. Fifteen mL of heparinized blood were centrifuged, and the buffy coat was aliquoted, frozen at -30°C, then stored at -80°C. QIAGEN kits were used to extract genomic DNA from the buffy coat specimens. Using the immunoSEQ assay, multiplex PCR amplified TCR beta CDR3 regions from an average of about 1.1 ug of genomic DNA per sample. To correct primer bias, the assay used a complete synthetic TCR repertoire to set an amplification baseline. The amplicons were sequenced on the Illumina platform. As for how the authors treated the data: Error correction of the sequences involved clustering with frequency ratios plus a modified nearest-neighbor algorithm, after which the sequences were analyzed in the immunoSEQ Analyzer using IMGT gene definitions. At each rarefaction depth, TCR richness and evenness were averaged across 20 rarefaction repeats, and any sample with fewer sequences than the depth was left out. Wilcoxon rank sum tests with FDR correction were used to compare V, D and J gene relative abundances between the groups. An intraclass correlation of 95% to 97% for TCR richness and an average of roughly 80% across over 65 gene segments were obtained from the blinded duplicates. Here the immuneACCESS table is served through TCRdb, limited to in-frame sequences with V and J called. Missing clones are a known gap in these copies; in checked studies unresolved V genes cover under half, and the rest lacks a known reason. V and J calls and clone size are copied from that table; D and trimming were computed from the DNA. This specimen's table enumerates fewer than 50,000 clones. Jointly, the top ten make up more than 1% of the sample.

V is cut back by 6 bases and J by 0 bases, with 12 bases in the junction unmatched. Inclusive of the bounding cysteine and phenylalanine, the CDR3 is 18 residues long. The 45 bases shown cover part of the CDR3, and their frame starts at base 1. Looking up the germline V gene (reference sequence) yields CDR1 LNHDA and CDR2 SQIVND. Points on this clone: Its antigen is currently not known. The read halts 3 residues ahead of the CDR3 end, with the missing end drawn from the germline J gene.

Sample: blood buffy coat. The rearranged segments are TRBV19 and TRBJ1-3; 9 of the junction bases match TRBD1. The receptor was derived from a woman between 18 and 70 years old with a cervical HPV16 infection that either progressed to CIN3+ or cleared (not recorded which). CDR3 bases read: TGTGCCAGTAGGCCCGGGACAGGGACCTCGAGCTCTGGAAACACC. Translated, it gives CASRPGTGTSSSGNT. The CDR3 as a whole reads CASRPGTGTSSSGNTIYF.